The rows below give T cell receptor beta chains drawn from one sample of a study of T-cell reconstitution after alpha-beta-depleted transplantation in children. TCRdb itself ran the PCR reads through MiXCR, one entry per CDR3 protein. The top ten clones hold 30% to 45% of a sample with roughly 570,000 distinct CDR3 sequences, 25% to 30% of them seen once. The material sequenced was PBMCs, taken before TCRalphabeta/CD19-depleted stem cell transplant. The origin of the receptors is a boy younger than two with Wiskott-Aldrich syndrome, due to receive a stem cell transplant. Each CDR3 is given with its conserved first and last residue. The order of the fields is D gene, clone size, J gene, V gene, CDR3 protein, CDR3 DNA. A D gene is named only where the DNA matches it firmly. Clone size is not always given. Where it is, it says once, few, many or a class for expanded clones.

TRBD2 - TRBJ2-7 TRBV20-1 CSASVGLGPYEQYF TGCAGTGCTAGTGTGGGACTAGGTCCGTACGAGCAGTACTTC
- - TRBJ1-5 TRBV20-1 CSASRGSTDTQHF TGCAGTGCGTCCCGTGGTAGCACAGATACGCAGCATTTT
- few TRBJ1-5 TRBV24-1 CATSQGNQPQHF TGTGCCACCAGTCAGGGCAATCAGCCCCAGCATTTT
- - TRBJ2-1 TRBV19 CASTANSQPYNEQFF TGTGCCAGTACTGCCAACTCCCAACCCTACAATGAGCAGTTCTTC
- - TRBJ2-4 TRBV4-2 CASSQDSILRGSGNIQYF TGTGCCAGCAGCCAAGATTCGATATTGAGGGGGAGCGGTAACATTCAGTACTTC
TRBD2 - TRBJ2-5 TRBV7-8 CASSFWEREGGETQYF TGTGCCAGCAGCTTTTGGGAGCGGGAGGGCGGGGAGACCCAGTACTTC
TRBD1 few TRBJ2-7 TRBV7-9 CASSLGGDRSSYEQYF TGTGCCAGCAGCTTAGGGGGGGACAGGAGCTCCTACGAGCAGTACTTC
- - TRBJ2-1 TRBV12-3/TRBV12-4 CASSQREGDEQFF TGTGCCAGCAGCCAACGCGAAGGGGATGAGCAGTTCTTC
- - TRBJ2-5 TRBV28 CASSPLRWASETQYF TGTGCCAGCAGTCCCCTCAGGTGGGCCTCCGAGACCCAGTACTTC
- few TRBJ2-6 TRBV12-3/TRBV12-4 CASSLVGSSGANVLTF TGTGCCAGCAGTTTAGTGGGGAGCTCTGGGGCCAACGTCCTGACTTTC
TRBD2 few TRBJ2-1 TRBV5-1 CASSRIKREPNDNEQFF TGCGCCAGCAGCCGAATTAAGCGGGAACCTAATGACAATGAGCAGTTCTTC
TRBD2 few TRBJ2-1 TRBV11-2 CASSPTSGSSDEQFF TGTGCCAGCAGCCCTACTAGCGGGAGTAGTGATGAGCAGTTCTTC
- - TRBJ1-6 TRBV11-2 CASSPGGIPNSPLHF TGTGCCAGCAGCCCCGGGGGGATTCCCAATTCACCCCTCCACTTT
- few TRBJ1-5 TRBV24-1 CATSDLRQRNQPQHF TGTGCCACCAGTGATTTGAGACAGAGGAATCAGCCCCAGCATTTT
TRBD1 few TRBJ2-7 TRBV4-1 CASSQGDRGVHEQYF TGCGCCAGCAGCCAGGGGGACAGGGGGGTCCACGAGCAGTACTTC
TRBD1 few TRBJ2-5 TRBV7-6 CASSLVSGTGQETQYF TGTGCCAGCAGCTTAGTATCTGGGACAGGCCAAGAGACCCAGTACTTC
TRBD2 - TRBJ2-1 TRBV5-1 CASSLWVAGTDEQFF TGCGCCAGCAGCTTGTGGGTAGCGGGTACGGATGAGCAGTTCTTC
- few TRBJ2-1 TRBV27 CASSCCGGYNEQFF TGTGCCAGCAGTTGCTGTGGAGGGTACAATGAGCAGTTCTTC
TRBD2 - TRBJ2-2 TRBV20-1 CSATSGKLSGELFF TGCAGTGCTACCAGCGGGAAATTGTCCGGGGAGCTGTTTTTT
TRBD1 - TRBJ2-7 TRBV5-1 CASSLADRVDEQYF TGCGCCAGCAGCTTGGCTGACAGGGTCGACGAGCAGTACTTC
TRBD1 - TRBJ2-4 TRBV6-1 CASSAGQGGSIQYF TGTGCCAGCAGTGCGGGACAGGGAGGGAGCATTCAGTACTTC
TRBD2 - TRBJ2-1 TRBV2 CASRLAGTLGGEQFF TGTGCCAGCAGGCTAGCGGGAACCCTTGGGGGGGAGCAGTTCTTC
- - TRBJ2-1 TRBV5-1 CASSRSISSYNEQFF TGCGCCAGCAGCAGATCAATTTCCTCCTACAATGAGCAGTTCTTC
TRBD2 few TRBJ2-3 TRBV20-1 CSARDSASGSSTQYF TGCAGTGCTAGAGATAGCGCTAGCGGTAGCTCTACGCAGTATTTT
TRBD2 - TRBJ2-3 TRBV7-9 CASSTSPLAGSTDTQYF TGTGCCAGCAGCACTAGTCCCCTAGCGGGATCGACAGATACGCAGTATTTT
- - TRBJ2-1 TRBV7-2 CASSSKAGGHYNEQFF TGTGCCAGCAGCTCTAAGGCCGGAGGGCACTACAATGAGCAGTTCTTC
TRBD1 - TRBJ2-1 TRBV7-6 CASSINTGGGNEQFF TGTGCCAGCAGCATAAACACAGGGGGCGGGAATGAGCAGTTCTTC
TRBD1 - TRBJ1-2 TRBV12-3/TRBV12-4 CASSLTGGVGYGYTF TGTGCCAGCAGTTTAACAGGGGGCGTCGGCTATGGCTACACCTTC
TRBD2 - TRBJ2-7 TRBV9 CASSVGGLAYEQYF TGTGCCAGCAGCGTAGGGGGACTAGCTTACGAGCAGTACTTC
TRBD2 - TRBJ2-5 TRBV9 CASSQTSGRWETQYF TGTGCCAGCAGCCAGACTAGCGGGAGGTGGGAGACCCAGTACTTC
TRBD1 - TRBJ1-1 TRBV5-1 CASSFQTGVPEAFF TGCGCCAGCAGCTTTCAAACAGGGGTCCCTGAAGCTTTCTTT
TRBD1 - TRBJ1-4 TRBV5-1 CASSVTGATNEKLFF TGCGCCAGCAGCGTGACAGGGGCGACAAATGAAAAACTGTTTTTT
- - TRBJ1-5 TRBV7-9 CASSRDGSEPQHF TGTGCCAGCAGCCGAGACGGATCAGAGCCCCAGCATTTT
- - TRBJ1-2 TRBV14 CASSRSGNGYTF TGTGCCAGCAGCCGGTCAGGGAATGGCTACACCTTC
- many TRBJ1-2 TRBV5-1 CASSPRGDYGYTF TGCGCCAGCAGCCCACGGGGAGACTATGGCTACACCTTC
- many TRBJ2-3 TRBV11-2 CASSLLGADTQYF TGTGCCAGCAGCTTGTTGGGGGCAGATACGCAGTATTTT
TRBD1 - TRBJ1-1 TRBV5-1 CASRDRDFNTEAFF TGCGCCAGCAGAGACAGGGACTTTAACACTGAAGCTTTCTTT
TRBD1 few TRBJ1-4 TRBV27 CASSLGDRDYEKLFF TGTGCCAGCAGTTTAGGGGACAGGGACTACGAAAAACTGTTTTTT
TRBD2 few TRBJ2-7 TRBV12-3/TRBV12-4 CASSSGLAGYEQYF TGTGCCAGCAGTTCGGGACTAGCGGGTTACGAGCAGTACTTC
- few TRBJ2-1 TRBV5-1 CASSYQMFFSYNEQFF TGCGCCAGCAGCTATCAGATGTTCTTCTCCTACAATGAGCAGTTCTTC
- few TRBJ2-7 TRBV12-3/TRBV12-4 CASRETGTSYEQYF TGTGCCAGCAGGGAAACCGGGACCTCCTACGAGCAGTACTTC
TRBD2 few TRBJ2-4 TRBV20-1 CSARDWGGRAGNIQYF TGCAGTGCTAGAGATTGGGGCGGGAGGGCTGGAAACATTCAGTACTTC
- - TRBJ1-2 TRBV12-3/TRBV12-4 CASSFKEGHGYTF TGTGCCAGCAGTTTTAAGGAGGGACACGGCTACACCTTC
- few TRBJ2-5 TRBV28 CASSFGLPHSGQYF TGTGCCAGCAGTTTCGGACTTCCACACAGCGGGCAGTACTTC
TRBD2 - TRBJ2-5 TRBV29-1 CSVGLAGGQETQYF TGCAGCGTGGGACTAGCGGGAGGGCAAGAGACCCAGTACTTC
- - TRBJ2-5 TRBV30 CAWSVLAAQETQYF TGTGCCTGGAGTGTATTAGCGGCACAAGAGACCCAGTACTTC
TRBD2 - TRBJ2-3 TRBV7-8 CASSPGLRSGISTDTQYF TGTGCCAGCAGCCCCGGGCTGAGGAGCGGGATAAGCACAGATACGCAGTATTTT
- few TRBJ2-5 TRBV29-1 CSVWSTTAKGETQYF TGCAGCGTTTGGAGTACTACAGCCAAAGGAGAGACCCAGTACTTC